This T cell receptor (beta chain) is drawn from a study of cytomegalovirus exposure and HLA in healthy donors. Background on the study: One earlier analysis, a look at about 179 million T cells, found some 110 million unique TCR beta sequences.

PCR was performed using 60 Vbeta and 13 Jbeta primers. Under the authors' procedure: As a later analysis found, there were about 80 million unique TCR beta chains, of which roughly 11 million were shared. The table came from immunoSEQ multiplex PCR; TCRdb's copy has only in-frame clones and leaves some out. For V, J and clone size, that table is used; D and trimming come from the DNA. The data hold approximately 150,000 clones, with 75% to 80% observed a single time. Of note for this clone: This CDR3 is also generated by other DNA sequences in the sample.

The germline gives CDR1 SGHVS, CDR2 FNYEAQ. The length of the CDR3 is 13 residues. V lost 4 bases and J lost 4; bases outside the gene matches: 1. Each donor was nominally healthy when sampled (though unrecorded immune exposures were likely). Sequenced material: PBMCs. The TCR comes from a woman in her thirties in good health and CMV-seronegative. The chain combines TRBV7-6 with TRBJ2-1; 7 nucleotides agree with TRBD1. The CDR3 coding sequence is TGTGCCAGCAGCTCGGGACAGTACAATGAGCAGTTCTTC. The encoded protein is CASSSGQYNEQFF.